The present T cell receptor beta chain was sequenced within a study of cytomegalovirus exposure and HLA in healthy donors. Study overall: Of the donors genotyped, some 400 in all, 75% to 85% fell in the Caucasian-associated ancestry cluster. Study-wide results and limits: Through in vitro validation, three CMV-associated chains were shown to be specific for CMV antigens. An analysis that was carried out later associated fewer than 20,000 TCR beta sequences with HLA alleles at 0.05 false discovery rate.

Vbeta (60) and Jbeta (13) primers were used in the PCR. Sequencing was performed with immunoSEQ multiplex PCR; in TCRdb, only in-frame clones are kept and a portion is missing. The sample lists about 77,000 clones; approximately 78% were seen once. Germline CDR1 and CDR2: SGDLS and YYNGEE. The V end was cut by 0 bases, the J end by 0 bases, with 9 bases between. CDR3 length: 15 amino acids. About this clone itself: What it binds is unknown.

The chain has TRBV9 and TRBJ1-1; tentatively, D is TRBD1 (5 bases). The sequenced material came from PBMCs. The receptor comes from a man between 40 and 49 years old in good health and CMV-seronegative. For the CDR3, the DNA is TGTGCCAGCAGCGTAGGGGGGGGGTTGAACACTGAAGCTTTCTTT. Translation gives CASSVGGGLNTEAFF.